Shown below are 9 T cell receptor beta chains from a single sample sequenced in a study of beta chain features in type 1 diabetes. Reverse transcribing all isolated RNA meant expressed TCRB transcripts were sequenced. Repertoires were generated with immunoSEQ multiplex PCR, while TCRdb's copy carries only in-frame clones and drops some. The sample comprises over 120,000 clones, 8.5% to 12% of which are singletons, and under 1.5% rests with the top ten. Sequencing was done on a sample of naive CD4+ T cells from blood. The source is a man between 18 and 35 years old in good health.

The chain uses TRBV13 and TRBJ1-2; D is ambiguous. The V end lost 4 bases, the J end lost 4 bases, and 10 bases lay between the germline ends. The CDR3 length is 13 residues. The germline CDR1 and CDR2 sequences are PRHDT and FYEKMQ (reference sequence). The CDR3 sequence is CASSSDRGYGYTF. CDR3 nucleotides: TGTGCCAGCAGCTCGGATCGGGGCTATGGCTACACCTTC.

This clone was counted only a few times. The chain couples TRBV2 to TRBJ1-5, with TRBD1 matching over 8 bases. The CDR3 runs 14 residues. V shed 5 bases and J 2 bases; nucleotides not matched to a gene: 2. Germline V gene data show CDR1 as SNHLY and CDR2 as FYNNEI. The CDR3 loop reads CASSPDRGNQPQHF. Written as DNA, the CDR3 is TGTGCCAGCAGTCCGGACAGGGGCAATCAGCCCCAGCATTTT.

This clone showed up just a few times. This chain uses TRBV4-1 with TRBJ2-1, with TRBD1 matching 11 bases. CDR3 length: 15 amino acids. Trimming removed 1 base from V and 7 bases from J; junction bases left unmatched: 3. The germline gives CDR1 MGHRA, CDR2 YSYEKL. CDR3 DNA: TGCGCCAGCAGCCAAGCGGGACAGGGGGGTAATGAGCAGTTCTTC. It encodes CASSQAGQGGNEQFF.

The CDR3 protein is CATKGGGTGYNEQFF. The CDR3 coding sequence is TGCGCCACAAAAGGTGGGGGCACAGGGTACAATGAGCAGTTCTTC. The chain combines TRBV5-1 with TRBJ2-1, with D possibly being TRBD1 (6 bases). This CDR3 has 15 amino acids. Between the trimmed V and J ends, which lost 9 bases and 4 bases, there was a span of 20 bases. In germline, CDR1 is SGHRS, CDR2 YFSETQ.

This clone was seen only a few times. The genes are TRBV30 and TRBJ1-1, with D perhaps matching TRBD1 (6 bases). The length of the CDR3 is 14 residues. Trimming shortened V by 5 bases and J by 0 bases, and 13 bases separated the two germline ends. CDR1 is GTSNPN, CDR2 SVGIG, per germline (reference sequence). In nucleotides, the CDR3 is TGTGCCTGGGGGCCTGGACAGTTGAACACTGAAGCTTTCTTT. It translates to CAWGPGQLNTEAFF.

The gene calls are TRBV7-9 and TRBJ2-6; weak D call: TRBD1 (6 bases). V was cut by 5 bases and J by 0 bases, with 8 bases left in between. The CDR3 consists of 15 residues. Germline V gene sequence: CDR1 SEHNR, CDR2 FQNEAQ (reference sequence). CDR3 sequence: CASSVQGSGANVLTF. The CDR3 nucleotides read TGTGCCAGCAGCGTACAGGGCTCTGGGGCCAACGTCCTGACTTTC.

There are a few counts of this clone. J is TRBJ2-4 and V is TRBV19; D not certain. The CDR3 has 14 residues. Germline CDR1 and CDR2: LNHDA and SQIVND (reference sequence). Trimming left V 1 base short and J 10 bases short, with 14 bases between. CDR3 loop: CASSIGAGVKIQYF. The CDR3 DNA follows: TGTGCCAGTAGTATAGGGGCAGGCGTAAAAATTCAGTACTTC.

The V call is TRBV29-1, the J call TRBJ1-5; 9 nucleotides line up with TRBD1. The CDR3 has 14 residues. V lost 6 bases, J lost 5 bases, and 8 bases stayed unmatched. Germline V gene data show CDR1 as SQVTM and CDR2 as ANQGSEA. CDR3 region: CSVGQGRADQPQHF. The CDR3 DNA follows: TGCAGCGTCGGACAGGGGCGGGCGGATCAGCCCCAGCATTTT.

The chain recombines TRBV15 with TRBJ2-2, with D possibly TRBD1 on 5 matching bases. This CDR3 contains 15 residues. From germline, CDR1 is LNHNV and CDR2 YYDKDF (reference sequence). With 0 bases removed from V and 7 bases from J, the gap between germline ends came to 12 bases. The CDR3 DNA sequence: TGTGCCACCAGCAGAGATAGACAGTTGGGCGGGGAGCTGTTTTTT. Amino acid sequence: CATSRDRQLGGELFF.